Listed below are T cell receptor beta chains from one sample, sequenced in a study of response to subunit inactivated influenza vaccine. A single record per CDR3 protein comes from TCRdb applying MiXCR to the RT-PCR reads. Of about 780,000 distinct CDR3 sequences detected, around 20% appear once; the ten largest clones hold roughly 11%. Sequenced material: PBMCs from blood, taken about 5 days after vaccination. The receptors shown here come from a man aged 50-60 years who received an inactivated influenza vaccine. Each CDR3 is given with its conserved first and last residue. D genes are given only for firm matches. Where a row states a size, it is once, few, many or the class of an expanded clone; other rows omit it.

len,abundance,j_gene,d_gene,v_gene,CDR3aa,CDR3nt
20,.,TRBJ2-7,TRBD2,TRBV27,CASSLMTGTSGGKPLYEQYF,TGTGCCAGCAGTCTGATGACCGGGACTAGCGGGGGGAAACCCCTCTACGAGCAGTACTTC
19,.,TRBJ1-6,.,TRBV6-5,CASSYSVPGPKVYNSPLHF,TGTGCCAGCAGTTACTCTGTACCGGGACCGAAGGTCTATAATTCACCCCTCCACTTT
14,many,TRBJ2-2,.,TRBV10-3,CAISPTGNTGELFF,TGTGCCATCAGCCCGACAGGGAACACCGGGGAGCTGTTTTTT
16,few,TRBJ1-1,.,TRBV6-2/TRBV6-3,CASSSAGGRLNTEAFF,TGTGCCAGCAGTTCCGCCGGGGGAAGGTTGAACACTGAAGCTTTCTTT
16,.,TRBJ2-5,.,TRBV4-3,CASSRQAGGFQETQYF,TGCGCCAGCAGCCGACAGGCTGGGGGATTCCAAGAGACCCAGTACTTC
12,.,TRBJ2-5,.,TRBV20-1,CSANREQETQYF,TGCAGTGCTAACAGGGAGCAAGAGACCCAGTACTTC
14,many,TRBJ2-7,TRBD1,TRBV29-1,CSVSAGTGGYEQYF,TGCAGCGTGTCTGCCGGGACAGGGGGGTACGAGCAGTACTTC
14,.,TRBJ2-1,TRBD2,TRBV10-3,CAITGTSGNNEQFF,TGTGCCATCACTGGGACTAGCGGGAACAATGAGCAGTTCTTC
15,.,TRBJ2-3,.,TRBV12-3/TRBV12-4,CASSGLTWRTDTQYF,TGTGCCAGCAGTGGACTAACATGGCGCACAGATACGCAGTATTTT
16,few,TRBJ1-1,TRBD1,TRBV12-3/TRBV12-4,CASSLGTGSPISTAFF,TGTGCCAGCAGTTTAGGGACAGGGAGCCCCATCTCGACGGCTTTCTTT
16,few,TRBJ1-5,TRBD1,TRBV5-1,CASSPTGTGSPQPQHF,TGCGCCAGCAGCCCTACCGGGACAGGAAGCCCCCAGCCCCAGCATTTT
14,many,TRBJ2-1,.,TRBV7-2,CASSSDSSYNEQFF,TGTGCCAGCAGCTCGGACAGCTCCTACAATGAGCAGTTCTTC
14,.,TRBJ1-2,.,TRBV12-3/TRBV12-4,CASTNLPTFYGYTF,TGTGCCAGCACCAACCTTCCAACCTTCTATGGCTACACCTTC
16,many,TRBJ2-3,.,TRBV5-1,CASSLSGSWNTDTQYF,TGCGCCAGCAGCTTGTCCGGGTCATGGAACACAGATACGCAGTATTTT
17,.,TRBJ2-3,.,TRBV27,CASSLSLGGLFTDTQYF,TGTGCCAGCAGTTTATCGCTGGGGGGGCTCTTCACAGATACGCAGTATTTT
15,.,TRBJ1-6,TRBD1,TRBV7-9,CASSLGVAGGLSLHF,TGTGCCAGCAGCTTAGGAGTGGCAGGGGGTCTTTCTCTCCACTTT
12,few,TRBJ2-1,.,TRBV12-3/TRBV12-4,CASRPGANEQFF,TGTGCCAGCAGGCCGGGGGCGAATGAGCAGTTCTTC
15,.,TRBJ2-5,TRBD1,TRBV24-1,CATSAPGQGQETQYF,TGTGCCACCAGTGCCCCTGGACAGGGCCAAGAGACCCAGTACTTC
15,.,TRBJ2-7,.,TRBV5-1,CASSPGGTDYYEQYF,TGCGCCAGCAGCCCGGGGGGGACAGATTACTACGAGCAGTACTTC
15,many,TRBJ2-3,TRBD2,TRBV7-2,CASSLVSGATDTQYF,TGTGCCAGCAGCTTAGTTAGCGGGGCAACAGATACGCAGTATTTT
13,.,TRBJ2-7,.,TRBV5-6,CASTYSGAYEQYF,TGTGCCAGCACTTATTCGGGGGCCTACGAGCAGTACTTC
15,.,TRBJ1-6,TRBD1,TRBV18,CASSSGQGPLSPLHF,TGTGCCAGCTCATCCGGACAGGGCCCCCTTTCACCCCTCCACTTT
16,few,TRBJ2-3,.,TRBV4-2,CASSQDSGRSTDTQYF,TGTGCCAGCAGCCAAGATTCGGGCAGAAGCACAGATACGCAGTATTTT
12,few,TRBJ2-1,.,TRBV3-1,CASSQRIAEQFF,TGTGCCAGCAGCCAAAGGATCGCTGAGCAGTTCTTC
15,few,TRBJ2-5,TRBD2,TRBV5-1,CASSEGTSGSETQYF,TGCGCCAGCAGCGAGGGGACTAGCGGGAGTGAGACCCAGTACTTC
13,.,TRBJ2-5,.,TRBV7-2,CASSLGTWETQYF,TGTGCCAGCAGCTTAGGCACATGGGAGACCCAGTACTTC
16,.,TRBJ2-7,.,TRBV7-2,CASSLGGGLLSYEQYF,TGTGCCAGCAGCTTAGGTGGGGGGCTACTATCCTACGAGCAGTACTTC
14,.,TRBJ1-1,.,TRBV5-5,CASSSGTRNTEAFF,TGTGCCAGCAGCTCCGGGACGCGCAACACTGAAGCTTTCTTT
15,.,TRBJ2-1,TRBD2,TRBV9,CASSVSGRASNEQFF,TGTGCCAGCAGCGTCAGCGGGAGGGCCTCAAATGAGCAGTTCTTC
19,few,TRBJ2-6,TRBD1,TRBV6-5,CASSYLSGTAKAGANVLTF,TGTGCCAGCAGTTACTTGAGTGGGACAGCCAAGGCTGGGGCCAACGTCCTGACTTTC
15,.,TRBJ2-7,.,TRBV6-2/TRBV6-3,CASRRRDMGRNEQYF,TGTGCCAGCAGACGCCGGGACATGGGTCGGAACGAGCAGTACTTC
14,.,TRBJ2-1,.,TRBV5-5,CASTRQGTYNEQFF,TGTGCCAGCACCCGACAAGGAACCTACAATGAGCAGTTCTTC
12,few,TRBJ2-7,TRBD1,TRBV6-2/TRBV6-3,CASQRDRAEQYF,TGTGCCAGCCAGAGAGACAGGGCCGAGCAGTACTTC
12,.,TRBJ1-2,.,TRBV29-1,CSVDSPAKGYTF,TGCAGCGTTGATAGCCCAGCTAAAGGCTACACCTTC
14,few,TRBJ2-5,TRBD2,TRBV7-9,CASLGGDLRETQYF,TGTGCCAGCCTGGGGGGGGACCTCAGAGAGACCCAGTACTTC
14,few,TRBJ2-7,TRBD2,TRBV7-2,CASSRSGSVYEQYF,TGTGCCAGCAGTCGTAGCGGGAGTGTCTACGAGCAGTACTTC
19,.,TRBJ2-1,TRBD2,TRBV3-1,CASSRGGRGKAVAYNEQFF,TGTGCCAGCAGCCGGGGGGGGAGAGGAAAAGCGGTGGCCTACAATGAGCAGTTCTTC
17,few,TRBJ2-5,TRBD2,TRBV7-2,CASSLGKTSGIGETQYF,TGTGCCAGCAGCTTAGGAAAAACTAGCGGGATTGGAGAGACCCAGTACTTC
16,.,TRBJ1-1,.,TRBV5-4,CASSLAGGNGNTEAFF,TGTGCCAGCAGCTTGGCCGGGGGGAACGGGAACACTGAAGCTTTCTTT
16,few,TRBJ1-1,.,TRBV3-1,CASSQAPVEGNTEAFF,TGTGCCAGCAGCCAAGCCCCAGTAGAGGGGAACACTGAAGCTTTCTTT
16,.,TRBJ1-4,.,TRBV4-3,CASSQERVLGNEKLFF,TGCGCCAGCAGCCAAGAGAGGGTCTTGGGCAATGAAAAACTGTTTTTT
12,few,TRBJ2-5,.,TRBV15,CATSFRGETQYF,TGTGCCACCAGCTTCAGAGGGGAGACCCAGTACTTC
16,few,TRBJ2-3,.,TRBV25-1,CASSDVLRVGGDTQYF,TGTGCCAGCAGTGACGTGTTGAGGGTGGGGGGAGATACGCAGTATTTT
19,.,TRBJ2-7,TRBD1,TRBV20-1,CSAITFPDGQGRRSYEQYF,TGCAGTGCTATCACTTTCCCGGACGGACAGGGCCGTAGGTCCTACGAGCAGTACTTC
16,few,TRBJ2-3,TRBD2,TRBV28,CASSFPTSGRGDTQYF,TGTGCCAGCAGTTTCCCGACTAGCGGGAGAGGGGATACGCAGTATTTT
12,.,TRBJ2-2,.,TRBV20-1,CSAGLNTGELFF,TGCAGTGCCGGACTGAACACCGGGGAGCTGTTTTTT
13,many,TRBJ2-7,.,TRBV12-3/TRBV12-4,CASSGTEIYEQYF,TGTGCCAGTTCCGGGACTGAGATCTACGAGCAGTACTTC
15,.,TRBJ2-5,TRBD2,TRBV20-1,CSARDVSGNQETQYF,TGCAGTGCTAGAGATGTTAGCGGGAACCAAGAGACCCAGTACTTC
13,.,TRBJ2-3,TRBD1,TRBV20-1,CSARDLTGTAFLF,TGCAGTGCTAGAGATCTTACCGGGACAGCGTTTCTTTTT
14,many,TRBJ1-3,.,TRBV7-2,CASSLAQGRNTIYF,TGTGCCAGCAGCTTAGCGCAGGGTCGTAACACCATATATTTT
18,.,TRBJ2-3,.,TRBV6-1,CASSEMWGGASSRDTQYF,TGTGCCAGCAGTGAAATGTGGGGTGGCGCCTCTTCTCGGGATACGCAGTATTTT
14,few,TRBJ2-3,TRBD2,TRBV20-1,CSAPTSGSSDTQYF,TGCAGTGCTCCGACTAGCGGGAGCTCAGATACGCAGTATTTT
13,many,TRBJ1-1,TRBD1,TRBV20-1,CSARWGQDPEAFF,TGCAGTGCTCGCTGGGGACAGGACCCTGAAGCTTTCTTT
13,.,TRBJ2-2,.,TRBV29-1,CSVRAANTGELFF,TGCAGCGTCCGCGCCGCGAACACCGGGGAGCTGTTTTTT
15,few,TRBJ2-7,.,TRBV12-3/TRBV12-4,CASTSSRLFQSEQYF,TGTGCCAGCACCTCTTCGAGACTCTTTCAGAGCGAGCAGTACTTC
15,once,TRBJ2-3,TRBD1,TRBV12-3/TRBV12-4,CASSMRTGGADTQYF,TGTGCCAGCAGTATGAGGACAGGGGGTGCAGATACGCAGTATTTT
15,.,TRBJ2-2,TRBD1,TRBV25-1,CASSEWAGGTGELFF,TGTGCCAGCAGTGAATGGGCAGGGGGCACCGGGGAGCTGTTTTTT
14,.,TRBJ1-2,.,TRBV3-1,CASSHDSSGRGYTF,TGTGCCAGCAGCCATGACAGCTCGGGTCGCGGCTACACCTTC